The source of this T cell receptor beta chain is a study of shared clonotypes between healthy human individuals. Overall study: Each donor contributed plates that comprised three CD4 naive, three CD4 memory, two CD8 naive and one CD8 memory.

With 4 bases removed from V and 1 base from J, the gap between germline ends came to 17 bases. The CDR3 is 16 amino acids. Germline loops: CDR1 SGHAT, CDR2 FQDESV (reference sequence). General study points: Generation of non-shared clonotypes was less probable than generation of clonotypes shared by all four donors.

Repertoires were generated with immunoSEQ multiplex PCR, while TCRdb's copy carries only in-frame clones and drops some. The sample records 2 million or so clones, 85% to 95% being singletons. As to this clone: The antigen is not known.

The V and J genes are TRBV11-1 and TRBJ2-7, with a weak D call TRBD1 (8 bases). This receptor was identified in a man between 18 and 35 years old in good health. Sequencing used naive CD4+ T cells sorted from blood. Subset noted: CD45RA+ positively selected. The CDR3 spells CASSSGGTGLSYEQYF. The CDR3 nucleotides are TGTGCCAGCAGCTCCGGGGGGACAGGACTTTCCTACGAGCAGTACTTC.